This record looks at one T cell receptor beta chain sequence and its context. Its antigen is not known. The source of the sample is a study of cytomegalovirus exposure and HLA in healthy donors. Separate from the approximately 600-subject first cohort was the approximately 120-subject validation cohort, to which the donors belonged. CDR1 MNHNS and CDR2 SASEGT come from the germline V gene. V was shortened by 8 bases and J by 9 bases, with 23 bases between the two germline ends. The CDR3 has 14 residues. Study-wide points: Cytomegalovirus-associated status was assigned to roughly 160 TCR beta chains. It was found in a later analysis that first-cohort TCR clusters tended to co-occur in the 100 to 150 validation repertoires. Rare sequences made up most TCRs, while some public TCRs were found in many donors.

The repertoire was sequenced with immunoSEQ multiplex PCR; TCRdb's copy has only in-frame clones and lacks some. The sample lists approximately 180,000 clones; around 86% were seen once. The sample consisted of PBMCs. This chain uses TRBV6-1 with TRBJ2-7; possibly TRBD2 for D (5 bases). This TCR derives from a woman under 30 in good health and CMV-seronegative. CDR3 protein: CASQLVLRSGGQYF. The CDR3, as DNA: TGTGCCAGCCAGCTAGTGTTAAGAAGTGGAGGGCAGTACTTC.